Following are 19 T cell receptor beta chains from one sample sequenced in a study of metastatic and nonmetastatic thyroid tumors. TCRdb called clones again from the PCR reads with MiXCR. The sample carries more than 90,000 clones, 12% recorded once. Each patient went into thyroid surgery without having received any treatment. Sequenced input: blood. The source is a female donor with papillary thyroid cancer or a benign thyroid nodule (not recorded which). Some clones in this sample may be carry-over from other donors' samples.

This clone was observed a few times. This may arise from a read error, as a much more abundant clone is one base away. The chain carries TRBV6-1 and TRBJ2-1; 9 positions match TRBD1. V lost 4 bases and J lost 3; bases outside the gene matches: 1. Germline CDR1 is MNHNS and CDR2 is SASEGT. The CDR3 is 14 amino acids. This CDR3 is CASSGTGVYNEQFF. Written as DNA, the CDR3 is TGTGCCAGCAGTGGGACAGGGGTCTACAATGAGCAGTTCTTC.

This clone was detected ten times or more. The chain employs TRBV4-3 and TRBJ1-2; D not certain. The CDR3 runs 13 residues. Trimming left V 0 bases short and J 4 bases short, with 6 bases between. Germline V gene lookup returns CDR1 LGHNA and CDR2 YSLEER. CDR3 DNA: TGCGCCAGCAGCCAAGACGGCAGCTATGGCTACACCTTC. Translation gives CASSQDGSYGYTF.

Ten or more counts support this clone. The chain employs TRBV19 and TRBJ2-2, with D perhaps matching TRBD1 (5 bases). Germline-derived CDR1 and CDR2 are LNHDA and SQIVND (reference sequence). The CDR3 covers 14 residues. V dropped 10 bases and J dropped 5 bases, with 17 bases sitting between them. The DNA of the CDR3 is TGTGCCACATCGACAGTGGAGTGGACCGGGGAGCTGTTTTTT. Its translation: CATSTVEWTGELFF.

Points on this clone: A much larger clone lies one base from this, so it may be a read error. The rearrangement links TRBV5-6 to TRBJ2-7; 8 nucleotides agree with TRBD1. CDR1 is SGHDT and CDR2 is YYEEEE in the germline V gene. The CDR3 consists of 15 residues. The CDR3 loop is CASSLGGQEFYERYF. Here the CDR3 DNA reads TGTGCCAGCAGCTTGGGGGGACAGGAATTCTACGAGCGGTACTTC. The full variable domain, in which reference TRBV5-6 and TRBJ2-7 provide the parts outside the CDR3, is DAGVTQSPTHLIKTRGQQVTLRCSPKSGHDTVSWYQQALGQGPQFIFQYYEEEERQRGNFPDRFSGHQFPNYSSELNVNALLLGDSALYLCASSLGGQEFYERYFGPGTRLTVT.

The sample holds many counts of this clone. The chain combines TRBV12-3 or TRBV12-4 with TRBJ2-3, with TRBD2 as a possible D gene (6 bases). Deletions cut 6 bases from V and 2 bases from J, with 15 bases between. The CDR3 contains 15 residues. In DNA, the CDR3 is TGTGCCAGCAGCCTCGGGGGAATCGTCACAGATACGCAGTATTTT. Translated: CASSLGGIVTDTQYF.

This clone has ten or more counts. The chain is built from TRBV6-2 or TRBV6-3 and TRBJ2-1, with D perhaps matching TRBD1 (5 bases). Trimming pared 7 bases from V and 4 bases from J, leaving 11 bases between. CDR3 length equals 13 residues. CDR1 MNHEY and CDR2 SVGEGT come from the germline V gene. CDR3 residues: CASTLDIYNEQFF. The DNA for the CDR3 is TGTGCCAGCACCCTGGACATATACAATGAGCAGTTCTTC.

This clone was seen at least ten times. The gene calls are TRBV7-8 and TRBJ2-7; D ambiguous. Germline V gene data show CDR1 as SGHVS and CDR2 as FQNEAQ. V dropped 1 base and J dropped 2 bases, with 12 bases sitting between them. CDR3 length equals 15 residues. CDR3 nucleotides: TGTGCCAGCAGCTTAGACGGGCCGGGTGCCTACGAGCAGTACTTC. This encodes CASSLDGPGAYEQYF.

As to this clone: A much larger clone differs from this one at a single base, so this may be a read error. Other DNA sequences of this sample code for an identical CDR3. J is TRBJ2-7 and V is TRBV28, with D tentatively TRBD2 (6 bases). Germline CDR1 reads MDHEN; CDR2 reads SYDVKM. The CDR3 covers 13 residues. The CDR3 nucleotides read TGTGCCAGCAGCTTATGGGGGAGGAAAGATCAGTACTTC. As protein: CASSLWGRKDQYF.

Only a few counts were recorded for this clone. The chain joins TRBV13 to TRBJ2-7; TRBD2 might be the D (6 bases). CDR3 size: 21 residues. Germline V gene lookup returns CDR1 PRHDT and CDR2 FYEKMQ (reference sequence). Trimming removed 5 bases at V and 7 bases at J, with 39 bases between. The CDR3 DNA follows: TGTGCCAGCAGCGGGGCGGGATTCTTGGTACATCTATCCCACCGGACGAGTGAGCAGTACTTC. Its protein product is CASSGAGFLVHLSHRTSEQYF.

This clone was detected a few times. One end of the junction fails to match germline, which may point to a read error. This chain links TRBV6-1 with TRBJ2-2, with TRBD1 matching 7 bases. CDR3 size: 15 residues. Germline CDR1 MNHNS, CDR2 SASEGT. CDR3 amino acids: CASSEGQGASWELFF. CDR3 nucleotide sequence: TGTGCCAGCAGTGAAGGACAGGGCGCCAGCTGGGAGCTTTTTTTT.

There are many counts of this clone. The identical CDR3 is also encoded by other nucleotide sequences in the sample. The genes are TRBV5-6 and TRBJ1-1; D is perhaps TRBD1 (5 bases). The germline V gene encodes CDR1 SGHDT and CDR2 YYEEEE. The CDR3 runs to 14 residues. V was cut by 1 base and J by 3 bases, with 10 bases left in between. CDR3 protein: CASSLQGFHTEAFF. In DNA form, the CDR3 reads TGTGCCAGCAGCTTGCAGGGCTTCCACACTGAAGCTTTCTTT.

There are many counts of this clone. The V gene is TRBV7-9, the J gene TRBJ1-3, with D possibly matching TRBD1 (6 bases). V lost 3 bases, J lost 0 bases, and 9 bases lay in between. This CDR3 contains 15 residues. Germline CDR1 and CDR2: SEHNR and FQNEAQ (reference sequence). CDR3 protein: CASSFTGTSGNTIYF. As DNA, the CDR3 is TGTGCCAGCAGCTTCACAGGGACCTCTGGAAACACCATATATTTT.

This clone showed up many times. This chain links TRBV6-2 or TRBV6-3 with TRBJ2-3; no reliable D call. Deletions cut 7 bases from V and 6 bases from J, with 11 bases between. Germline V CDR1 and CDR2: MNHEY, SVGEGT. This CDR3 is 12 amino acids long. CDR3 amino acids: CASTRSGDTQYF. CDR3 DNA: TGTGCCAGCACTAGATCCGGGGATACGCAGTATTTT.

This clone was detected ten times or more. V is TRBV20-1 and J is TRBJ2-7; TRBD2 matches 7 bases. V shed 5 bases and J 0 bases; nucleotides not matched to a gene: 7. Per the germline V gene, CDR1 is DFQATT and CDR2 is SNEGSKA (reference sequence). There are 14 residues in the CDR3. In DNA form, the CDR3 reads TGCAGTGCTTCCGGGACTATCTACTCCTACGAGCAGTACTTC. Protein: CSASGTIYSYEQYF.

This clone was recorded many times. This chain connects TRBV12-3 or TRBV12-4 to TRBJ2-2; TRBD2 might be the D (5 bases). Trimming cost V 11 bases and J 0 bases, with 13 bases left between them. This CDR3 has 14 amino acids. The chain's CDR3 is CAGRGLANTGELFF. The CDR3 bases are TGTGCCGGCCGAGGGCTAGCGAACACCGGGGAGCTGTTTTTT.

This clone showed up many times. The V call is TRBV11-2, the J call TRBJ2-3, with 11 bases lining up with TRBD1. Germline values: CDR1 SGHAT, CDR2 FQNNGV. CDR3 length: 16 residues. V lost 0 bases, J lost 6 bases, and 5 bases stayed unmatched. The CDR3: CASSLEGQGAWDTQYF. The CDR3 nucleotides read TGTGCCAGCAGCTTAGAAGGACAGGGGGCTTGGGATACGCAGTATTTT.

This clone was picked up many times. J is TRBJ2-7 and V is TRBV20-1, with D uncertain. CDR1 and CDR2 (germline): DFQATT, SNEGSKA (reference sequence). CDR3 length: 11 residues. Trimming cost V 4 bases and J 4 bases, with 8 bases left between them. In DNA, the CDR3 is TGCAGTGCTATCGCCCAATACGAGCAGTACTTC. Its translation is CSAIAQYEQYF.

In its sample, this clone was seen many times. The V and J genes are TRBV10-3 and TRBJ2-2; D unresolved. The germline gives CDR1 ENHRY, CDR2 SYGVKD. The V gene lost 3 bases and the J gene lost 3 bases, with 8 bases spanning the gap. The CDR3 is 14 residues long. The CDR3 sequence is CAISENSYTGELFF. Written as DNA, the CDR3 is TGTGCCATCAGTGAAAACAGCTACACCGGGGAGCTGTTTTTT.

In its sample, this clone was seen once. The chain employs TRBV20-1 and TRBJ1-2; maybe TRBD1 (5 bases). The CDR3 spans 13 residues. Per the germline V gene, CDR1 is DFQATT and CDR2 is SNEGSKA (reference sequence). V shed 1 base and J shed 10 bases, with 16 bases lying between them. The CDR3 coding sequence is TGCAGTGCTAGAGGACGGGATAGGGGCCTCTACACCTTC. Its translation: CSARGRDRGLYTF.